This passage covers 32 T cell receptor beta chains from one sample sequenced in a study of shared clonotypes between healthy human individuals (dated by TCRdb to about 2020). The receptor library was made with the immunoSEQ multiplex PCR assay. TCRdb retrieved this table from immuneACCESS and kept in-frame rearrangements only. Not all clones are present; in checked studies, unresolved V genes account for under half, and no reason is known for the remainder. Present in this sample are about 2.3 million clones, approximately 90% of which were seen just once. The ten largest clones capture more than 0.35% of the sample. Sequencing was done on a sample of naive CD4+ T cells from PBMCs. What this sample's cell subset or site label stands for: CD45RA+ positively selected. The receptors were sampled from a young man in good health. Some clones in this sample may be carry-over from other donors' samples.

The genes are TRBV7-2 and TRBJ1-2, with D unclear. CDR1 is SGHTA and CDR2 is FQGNSA in the germline V gene. Trimming shortened V by 1 base and J by 5 bases, and 2 bases separated the two germline ends. The length of the CDR3 is 11 residues. The CDR3 region has the DNA TGTGCCAGCAGCTTAGTGTATGGCTACACCTTC. Protein product: CASSLVYGYTF.

The V and J genes are TRBV6-1 and TRBJ1-5; D unclear. The CDR3 runs to 13 residues. Trimming took off 11 bases at V and 2 bases at J, with 13 bases between the two ends. Germline assignment: CDR1 MNHNS and CDR2 SASEGT. The CDR3: CAAYNTGNQPQHF. The CDR3 nucleotides are TGTGCCGCGTACAACACGGGCAATCAGCCCCAGCATTTT.

The gene calls are TRBV5-4 and TRBJ1-3, with a weak D call TRBD1 (6 bases). There are 14 residues in the CDR3. V shed 3 bases and J shed 2 bases, with 9 bases lying between them. Germline lookup yields CDR1 SGHNT and CDR2 YYREEE (reference sequence). DNA for the CDR3: TGTGCCAGCAGCTGGGACATGGCTGGAAACACCATATATTTT. Protein product: CASSWDMAGNTIYF.

The chain employs TRBV2 and TRBJ1-5; 10 bases align to TRBD1. The ends lost 4 bases at V and 4 bases at J; junction bases unmatched: 7. The germline CDR1 and CDR2 sequences are SNHLY and FYNNEI. CDR3 length equals 16 residues. The CDR3 here is CASSAMDRGLNQPQHF. DNA for the CDR3: TGTGCCAGCAGTGCTATGGACAGGGGGTTGAATCAGCCCCAGCATTTT.

The chain recombines TRBV4-2 with TRBJ1-2; D gene unclear. V lost 1 base, J lost 0 bases, and 6 bases lay in between. The CDR3 has 14 amino acids. Germline V gene sequence: CDR1 LGHNA, CDR2 YNFKEQ. The CDR3 loop is CASSQVGSNYGYTF. The CDR3, as DNA: TGTGCCAGCAGCCAAGTTGGATCTAACTATGGCTACACCTTC.

This chain links TRBV7-2 with TRBJ2-7; D not certain. Trimming shortened V by 4 bases and J by 0 bases, and 13 bases separated the two germline ends. This CDR3 is 15 amino acids long. Germline values: CDR1 SGHTA, CDR2 FQGNSA. The CDR3 nucleotides read TGTGCCAGCAGCTCGAGGACGGTGAGCTCCTACGAGCAGTACTTC. It codes for CASSSRTVSSYEQYF.

This chain links TRBV27 with TRBJ2-7; weak D call: TRBD1 (5 bases). The CDR3 consists of 16 residues. The germline V gene encodes CDR1 MNHEY and CDR2 SMNVEV (reference sequence). V was cut by 10 bases and J by 3 bases, with 25 bases left in between. In DNA, the CDR3 is TGTGCCAACCCCCACGTCGGAAGGGGTATCCGCTACGAGCAGTACTTC. Residues: CANPHVGRGIRYEQYF.

The chain employs TRBV5-1 and TRBJ1-5; D unclear. The germline V gene encodes CDR1 SGHRS and CDR2 YFSETQ. This CDR3 is 14 amino acids long. The V and J ends lost 1 base and 3 bases respectively, with 8 bases between them. DNA for the CDR3: TGCGCCAGCAGCTTGAACAGCAACAATCAGCCCCAGCATTTT. This sequence encodes CASSLNSNNQPQHF.

The rearrangement links TRBV5-6 to TRBJ2-7; TRBD2 matches at 12 bases. With 4 bases clipped from V and 5 bases from J, the junction kept 10 bases outside the gene matches. The CDR3 has 16 amino acids. CDR1 is SGHDT and CDR2 is YYEEEE in the germline V gene. DNA of the CDR3: TGTGCCAGCAGCCTGGGGCTAGCGGGAGGGCTAAACGAGCAGTACTTC. This codes for CASSLGLAGGLNEQYF.

The chain carries TRBV5-8 and TRBJ2-1, with D maybe TRBD2 (5 bases). V dropped 3 bases and J dropped 7 bases, with 17 bases sitting between them. In germline, CDR1 is SGHTS, CDR2 YDEGEE. The CDR3 totals 15 residues. The CDR3 region is CASSSWSLSGNEQFF. The CDR3 DNA follows: TGTGCCAGCAGCTCATGGTCCTTGTCGGGGAATGAGCAGTTCTTC.

This clone is a singleton in its sample. This CDR3 is CASRGIQGMNTEAFF. In DNA, the CDR3 is TGTGCCAGCAGGGGGATACAGGGCATGAACACTGAAGCTTTCTTT. V gene TRBV6-1 combines with J gene TRBJ1-1, with D possibly being TRBD1 (6 bases). This CDR3 is built from 15 residues. Trimming shortened V by 6 bases and J by 0 bases, and 14 bases separated the two germline ends. From germline, CDR1 is MNHNS and CDR2 SASEGT.

J is TRBJ1-1 and V is TRBV28; 10 bases are a match to TRBD1. Germline assignment: CDR1 MDHEN and CDR2 SYDVKM. CDR3 length: 17 residues. V trimming: 10 bases; J trimming: 1 base; junction bases outside the gene matches: 15. The CDR3 spells CATLSFGTGAKNTEAFF. The CDR3 DNA reads as TGTGCCACCCTCTCTTTCGGGACAGGGGCGAAGAACACTGAAGCTTTCTTT.

The gene calls are TRBV21-1 and TRBJ2-7. TRBV21-1 is a known pseudogene. The CDR3 is 16 residues long. CDR3 sequence (DNA): TGTGCCAGCAGCAAGCGTCGTCGCTGGACCTGGTTCGAGCAGTACTTC. Translated: CASSKRRRWTWFEQYF.

The V and J genes are TRBV27 and TRBJ2-7; weak D call: TRBD1 (6 bases). CDR1 MNHEY and CDR2 SMNVEV come from the germline V gene (reference sequence). The V end lost 2 bases, the J end lost 4 bases, and 15 bases lay between the germline ends. The CDR3 covers 15 residues. The CDR3: CASSLTWDTLYEQYF. For the CDR3, the DNA is TGTGCCAGCAGTTTAACTTGGGACACCCTATACGAGCAGTACTTC.

This chain links TRBV5-4 with TRBJ1-2; D uncertain. CDR1 and CDR2 from the germline V gene are SGHNT and YYREEE (reference sequence). The V and J ends lost 0 bases and 6 bases respectively, with 15 bases between them. The length of the CDR3 is 15 residues. The CDR3: CASSLAWEGRDGYTF. CDR3 nucleotide sequence: TGTGCCAGCAGCTTGGCCTGGGAGGGTAGGGATGGCTACACCTTC.

The chain recombines TRBV28 with TRBJ1-1; D is unresolved. Germline CDR1 and CDR2: MDHEN and SYDVKM. The CDR3 consists of 11 residues. Between the trimmed V and J ends, which lost 10 bases and 7 bases, there was a span of 13 bases. The DNA for the CDR3 is TGTGCCACCCAACGGATTGTTGAAGCTTTCTTT. Its protein is CATQRIVEAFF.

V is TRBV7-3 and J is TRBJ2-3; D is undetermined. Trimming took 2 bases from V and 6 from J, leaving 15 bases between them. Germline loops: CDR1 SGHTA, CDR2 FQGTGA. This CDR3 is 15 amino acids long. CDR3 protein: CASSLPGRTPDTQYF. In nucleotides, the CDR3 is TGTGCCAGCAGCTTACCGGGCCGGACGCCGGATACGCAGTATTTT.

The chain couples TRBV6-5 to TRBJ2-1; 13 bases fit TRBD2. This CDR3 is built from 15 residues. The V gene end was trimmed by 6 bases and the J gene end by 7 bases; junction bases not matched to a gene: 6. The V gene's germline CDR1 is MNHEY and CDR2 SVGAGI. The CDR3 bases are TGTGCCAGCAGAGGACTAGCGGGAGCGGGTAATGAGCAGTTCTTC. It encodes CASRGLAGAGNEQFF.

The V gene is TRBV6-5, the J gene TRBJ1-1; a possible D gene is TRBD1 (5 bases). Per the germline V gene, CDR1 is MNHEY and CDR2 is SVGAGI. V dropped 0 bases and J dropped 10 bases, with 12 bases sitting between them. The length of the CDR3 is 13 residues. The CDR3 protein is CASSYSISGAAFF. The CDR3 DNA follows: TGTGCCAGCAGTTACTCGATTTCCGGGGCAGCTTTCTTT.

CDR3 sequence: CASSYTGLAGGSSYEQYF. The CDR3 bases are TGTGCCAGCAGCTATACGGGACTAGCGGGGGGCAGCTCCTACGAGCAGTACTTC. The chain carries TRBV7-3 and TRBJ2-7; TRBD2 matches 15 bases. The length of the CDR3 is 18 residues. V shed 4 bases and J 0 bases; nucleotides not matched to a gene: 7. CDR1 and CDR2 (germline): SGHTA, FQGTGA.

V is TRBV7-2 and J is TRBJ1-1; 8 nucleotides line up with TRBD1. V lost 3 bases and J lost 5; bases outside the gene matches: 5. Germline V gene data show CDR1 as SGHTA and CDR2 as FQGNSA. The CDR3 sequence is 14 residues long. CDR3 DNA sequence: TGTGCCAGCAGCTTGCAGGGGGCGCTTACTGAAGCTTTCTTT. It translates to CASSLQGALTEAFF.

The V call is TRBV19, the J call TRBJ1-2; D unclear. CDR1 LNHDA and CDR2 SQIVND come from the germline V gene (reference sequence). V was trimmed by 11 bases and J by 3 bases, leaving 10 bases between them. The CDR3 runs to 11 residues. CDR3 region: CALRTDYGYTF. For the CDR3, the DNA is TGTGCCCTTAGGACGGACTATGGCTACACCTTC.

The chain employs TRBV19 and TRBJ1-1, with D perhaps matching TRBD1 (6 bases). The CDR3 totals 15 residues. The germline V gene encodes CDR1 LNHDA and CDR2 SQIVND (reference sequence). V gave up 6 bases and J gave up 0 bases, with 14 bases separating them. The CDR3 sequence: CASRRTAPLNTEAFF. In DNA form, the CDR3 reads TGTGCCAGTAGAAGGACAGCGCCCTTGAACACTGAAGCTTTCTTT.

Worth noting for this clone: Other DNA sequences in this sample translate to the same CDR3. This chain uses TRBV5-1 with TRBJ2-1; 9 bases line up with TRBD2. Trimming removed 2 bases from V and 5 bases from J; junction bases left unmatched: 5. From germline, CDR1 is SGHRS and CDR2 YFSETQ. The CDR3 length is 15 residues. The CDR3 nucleotides are TGCGCCAGCAGCTTCCTAGCGGGGAGCAACAATGAGCAGTTCTTC. Protein product: CASSFLAGSNNEQFF.

This clone was found once. CDR3 region: CASSQGTSGSLETQYF. In DNA form, the CDR3 reads TGTGCCAGCAGCCAGGGGACTAGCGGGAGTTTAGAGACCCAGTACTTC. The gene calls are TRBV7-3 and TRBJ2-5; 14 bases are shared with TRBD2. The germline CDR1 and CDR2 sequences are SGHTA and FQGTGA. The CDR3 consists of 16 residues. Unmatched junction bases numbered 6, after V lost 5 bases and J lost 4 bases.

This clone was seen a single time. This sequence joins TRBV27 and TRBJ2-1; 10 bases agree with TRBD1. Per the germline V gene, CDR1 is MNHEY and CDR2 is SMNVEV (reference sequence). This CDR3 region has 15 residues. The V and J ends lost 3 bases and 9 bases, in that order; junction bases with no gene match: 8. CDR3 sequence reads: CASSLATGGLSEQFF. The CDR3 region has the DNA TGTGCCAGCAGTTTGGCGACAGGGGGCCTCAGTGAGCAGTTCTTC.

The rearrangement uses TRBV25-1 and TRBJ1-1; D is uncertain. This CDR3 comprises 13 residues. Trimming took off 3 bases at V and 0 bases at J, with 5 bases between the two ends. Germline CDR1 reads MGHDK; CDR2 reads SYGVNS. The DNA of the CDR3 is TGTGCCAGCAGTGACCAGATGAACACTGAAGCTTTCTTT. It codes for CASSDQMNTEAFF.

The chain carries TRBV4-2 and TRBJ1-5, with 7 bases lining up with TRBD1. Unmatched junction bases numbered 7, after V lost 1 base and J lost 4 bases. This CDR3 spans 16 amino acids. Germline V gene sequence: CDR1 LGHNA, CDR2 YNFKEQ. This CDR3 is CASSQGGQRYNQPQHF. The CDR3 nucleotides are TGTGCCAGCAGCCAAGGGGGACAGCGGTATAATCAGCCCCAGCATTTT.

This chain joins TRBV28 and TRBJ1-2; TRBD1 matches 8 bases. Germline V CDR1 and CDR2: MDHEN, SYDVKM. This CDR3 contains 15 residues. Trimming at V came to 3 bases and at J to 0 bases, leaving 3 bases not matched to a gene. Here the CDR3 reads CASSFRTGTNYGYTF. In nucleotides, the CDR3 is TGTGCCAGCAGTTTTCGGACAGGGACTAACTATGGCTACACCTTC.

The chain combines TRBV2 with TRBJ1-2; no clear D gene. The CDR3 loop spans 15 amino acids. Germline loops: CDR1 SNHLY, CDR2 FYNNEI. Trimming removed 7 bases from V and 8 bases from J, with 23 bases in between. The CDR3 DNA sequence: TGTGCCAGCAACCCCCCACCGGGCCCCCAACTGGGCTACACCTTC. This sequence encodes CASNPPPGPQLGYTF.

This clone was observed a single time. The chain has TRBV7-2 and TRBJ1-2, with TRBD1 matching over 10 bases. Looked up from germline, CDR1 is SGHTA and CDR2 is FQGNSA. CDR3 length: 14 residues. V gave up 4 bases and J gave up 6 bases; unmatched junction bases: 5. DNA for the CDR3: TGTGCCAGCAGCTCGCAAGGGACAGGGGATGGCTACACCTTC. Translated, it gives CASSSQGTGDGYTF.

The CDR3 DNA reads as TGTGCCAGCAGGGTACCACCCAATGGCTACACCTTC. Protein product: CASRVPPNGYTF. The chain is built from TRBV6-1 and TRBJ1-2; D is undetermined. Trimming took off 6 bases at V and 6 bases at J, with 11 bases between the two ends. The CDR3 runs 12 residues. Germline loops: CDR1 MNHNS, CDR2 SASEGT.